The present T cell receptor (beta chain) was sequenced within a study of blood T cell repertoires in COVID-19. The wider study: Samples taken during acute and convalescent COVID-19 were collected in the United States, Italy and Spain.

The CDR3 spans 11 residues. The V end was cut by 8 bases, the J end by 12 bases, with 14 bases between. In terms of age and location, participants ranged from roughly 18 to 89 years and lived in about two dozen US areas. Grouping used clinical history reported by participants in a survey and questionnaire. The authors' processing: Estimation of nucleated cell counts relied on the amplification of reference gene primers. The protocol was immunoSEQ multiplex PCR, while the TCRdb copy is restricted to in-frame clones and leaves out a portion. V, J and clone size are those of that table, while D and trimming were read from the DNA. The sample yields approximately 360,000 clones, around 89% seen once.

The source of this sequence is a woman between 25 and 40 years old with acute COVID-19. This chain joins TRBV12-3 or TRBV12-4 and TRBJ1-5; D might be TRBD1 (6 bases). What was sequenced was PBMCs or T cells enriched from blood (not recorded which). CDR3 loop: CASRGGGGQHF. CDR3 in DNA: TGTGCCAGCCGGGGCGGGGGCGGCCAGCATTTT.